These 21 T cell receptor beta chains originate from one sample sequenced in a study of long-term antiretroviral therapy in people with HIV. Run at survey level, the immunoSEQ assay was version v3.0. The repertoire was sequenced with immunoSEQ multiplex PCR; TCRdb's copy has only in-frame clones and lacks some. Of 25,000 to 35,000 clones detected, 80% appear once; the ten largest clones hold roughly 7.5%. The sample here was unsorted PBMCs, taken 0.3 years after starting antiretroviral therapy. Receptors were obtained from a man between 35 and 55 years old with HIV.

The chain couples TRBV5-6 to TRBJ2-7; D perhaps matches TRBD1 (5 bases). This CDR3 spans 15 amino acids. V shed 0 bases and J shed 0 bases, with 10 bases lying between them. Germline V CDR1 and CDR2: SGHDT, YYEEEE. CDR3 sequence reads: CASSLVQTDSYEQYF. The DNA of the CDR3 is TGTGCCAGCAGCTTGGTCCAGACAGACTCCTACGAGCAGTACTTC.

As DNA, the CDR3 is TGTGCCATCACAGCCTCTAGCACAGATACGCAGTATTTT. As protein: CAITASSTDTQYF. V gene TRBV6-5 combines with J gene TRBJ2-3, with no clear D. Between the trimmed V and J ends, which lost 10 bases and 0 bases, there was a span of 11 bases. The CDR3 has 13 amino acids. The germline V gene has CDR1 MNHEY and CDR2 SVGAGI.

This chain connects TRBV5-5 to TRBJ1-3; D is uncertain. The CDR3 length is 15 residues. The V end lost 0 bases, the J end lost 1 base, and 8 bases lay between the germline ends. Germline lookup yields CDR1 SGHKS and CDR2 YYEKEE (reference sequence). DNA of the CDR3: TGTGCCAGCAGCTTGGTTGAGGGATCTGGAAACACCATATATTTT. It encodes CASSLVEGSGNTIYF.

The rearrangement joins TRBV29-1 to TRBJ2-7; the D is unclear. Germline V gene data show CDR1 as SQVTM and CDR2 as ANQGSEA. The CDR3 is made up of 11 amino acids. The V end lost 6 bases, the J end lost 2 bases, and 8 bases lay between the germline ends. The CDR3 sequence: CSVGGTYEQYF. Written as DNA, the CDR3 is TGCAGCGTCGGCGGCACCTACGAGCAGTACTTC.

The CDR3 spells CASSPGALRSEQFF. CDR3 sequence (DNA): TGTGCCAGCAGCCCGGGGGCCCTCAGATCCGAGCAGTTCTTC. J is TRBJ2-1 and V is TRBV6-5; perhaps D is TRBD1 or TRBD2 (6 bases each). With 6 bases removed from V and 10 bases from J, the gap between germline ends came to 19 bases. Germline loops: CDR1 MNHEY, CDR2 SVGAGI. The CDR3 consists of 14 residues.

This chain uses TRBV27 with TRBJ2-5; TRBD1 matches at 7 bases. The CDR3 spans 15 residues. Trimming at V came to 3 bases and at J to 2 bases, leaving 6 bases not matched to a gene. Germline V gene lookup returns CDR1 MNHEY and CDR2 SMNVEV (reference sequence). The CDR3 loop reads CASSFRGLWQETQYF. Written as DNA, the CDR3 is TGTGCCAGCAGTTTTAGGGGGCTTTGGCAAGAGACCCAGTACTTC.

The chain uses TRBV19 and TRBJ1-2; weak D call: TRBD1 (6 bases). CDR3 length equals 14 residues. Between the trimmed V and J ends, which lost 5 bases and 5 bases, there was a span of 15 bases. Germline CDR1 LNHDA, CDR2 SQIVND (reference sequence). CDR3 sequence: CASSPGGATYGYTF. The CDR3 DNA is TGTGCCAGTAGTCCCGGGGGCGCAACATATGGCTACACCTTC.

DNA of the CDR3: TGCAGCGCAGGGGACGGGAGGAATCAGTTCTTC. Translating it yields CSAGDGRNQFF. V gene TRBV29-1 combines with J gene TRBJ2-1; maybe TRBD2 (7 bases). The germline V gene has CDR1 SQVTM and CDR2 ANQGSEA. V was shortened by 7 bases and J by 13 bases, with 17 bases between the two germline ends. The CDR3 covers 11 residues.

The gene calls are TRBV6-5 and TRBJ2-7; the D gene is possibly TRBD2 (6 bases). V shed 8 bases and J shed 3 bases, with 14 bases lying between them. Germline values: CDR1 MNHEY, CDR2 SVGAGI. This CDR3 comprises 13 residues. The CDR3 protein is CASASGLLYEQYF. The DNA of the CDR3 is TGTGCCAGCGCTTCCGGACTACTCTACGAGCAGTACTTC.

The V call is TRBV18, the J call TRBJ2-7; 9 nucleotides align to TRBD2. J lost 6 bases, V lost 3 bases, and 9 bases had no gene match. This CDR3 is 15 amino acids long. From germline, CDR1 is KGHSH and CDR2 LQKENI. The CDR3: CASSPSGSRRAEQYF. CDR3 bases: TGTGCCAGCTCACCTAGCGGGAGCAGACGGGCCGAGCAGTACTTC.

This rearrangement joins TRBV19 to TRBJ1-2, with a weak D call TRBD1 (5 bases). CDR1 is LNHDA, CDR2 SQIVND, per germline (reference sequence). This CDR3 is 15 amino acids long. Between the trimmed V and J ends, which lost 5 bases and 0 bases, there was a span of 13 bases. CDR3 in DNA: TGTGCCAGTAGTGTACAGGCCATAGCTAACTATGGCTACACCTTC. Protein sequence: CASSVQAIANYGYTF.

The rearrangement joins TRBV11-2 to TRBJ2-5, with 8 bases lining up with TRBD1. From germline, CDR1 is SGHAT and CDR2 FQNNGV. V trimming: 5 bases; J trimming: 5 bases; junction bases outside the gene matches: 7. The CDR3 runs 14 residues. CDR3: CASSPGGGIETQYF. As DNA, the CDR3 is TGTGCCAGCAGCCCAGGGGGCGGGATTGAGACCCAGTACTTC.

Only one count was recorded for this clone. The genes are TRBV7-2 and TRBJ1-5; maybe TRBD1 (5 bases). The CDR3 runs to 14 residues. Trimming shortened V by 1 base and J by 6 bases, and 10 bases separated the two germline ends. CDR1 SGHTA and CDR2 FQGNSA come from the germline V gene. The CDR3: CASSLGRGPQPQHF. The DNA for the CDR3 is TGTGCCAGCAGCTTAGGACGGGGACCTCAGCCCCAGCATTTT.

This clone was detected only once. This chain uses TRBV6-4 with TRBJ1-1; D call uncertain. This CDR3 spans 14 amino acids. V was trimmed by 8 bases and J by 0 bases, leaving 13 bases between them. Germline lookup yields CDR1 MRHNA and CDR2 SNTAGT. CDR3 sequence: CASRQDQMNTEAFF. The CDR3 coding sequence is TGTGCCAGCCGCCAGGATCAGATGAACACTGAAGCTTTCTTT.

The chain has TRBV6-6 and TRBJ1-5; D uncertain. The CDR3 covers 10 residues. V was cut by 7 bases and J by 7 bases, with 5 bases left in between. Looked up from germline, CDR1 is MNHNY and CDR2 is SVGAGI (reference sequence). Here the CDR3 reads CASNYQPQHF. The DNA of the CDR3 is TGTGCCAGCAACTACCAGCCCCAGCATTTT.

This rearrangement joins TRBV25-1 to TRBJ1-2, with 9 bases matching TRBD1. Germline lookup yields CDR1 MGHDK and CDR2 SYGVNS. Trimming at V came to 4 bases and at J to 4 bases, leaving 7 bases not matched to a gene. The CDR3 is 15 amino acids. CDR3 residues: CASSASGTGIYGYTF. The CDR3 bases are TGTGCCAGCAGTGCCTCCGGGACAGGGATCTATGGCTACACCTTC.

The sample holds one count of this clone. This chain uses TRBV11-2 with TRBJ2-2, with TRBD2 matching over 7 bases. Looked up from germline, CDR1 is SGHAT and CDR2 is FQNNGV. CDR3 length: 16 residues. V gave up 1 base and J gave up 6 bases; unmatched junction bases: 8. The CDR3 bases are TGTGCCAGCAGCTTAGTCCCGGGAGGAAGGTCCGGGGAGCTGTTTTTT. This codes for CASSLVPGGRSGELFF.

The chain has TRBV5-5 and TRBJ2-1; D is perhaps TRBD1 (5 bases). Per the germline V gene, CDR1 is SGHKS and CDR2 is YYEKEE (reference sequence). The CDR3 consists of 14 residues. V was trimmed by 6 bases and J by 4 bases, leaving 14 bases between them. Here the CDR3 DNA reads TGTGCCAGCATCGCCCAGACAGTTTACAATGAGCAGTTCTTC. It codes for CASIAQTVYNEQFF.

The rearrangement joins TRBV27 to TRBJ1-1; D remains unclear. Germline V CDR1 and CDR2: MNHEY, SMNVEV (reference sequence). V lost 0 bases, J lost 0 bases, and 8 bases lay in between. There are 15 residues in the CDR3. The CDR3 here is CASSLSSWMNTEAFF. The CDR3 coding sequence is TGTGCCAGCAGTTTATCCTCTTGGATGAACACTGAAGCTTTCTTT.

The rearrangement joins TRBV5-5 to TRBJ2-3; 7 bases agree with TRBD2. CDR1 is SGHKS, CDR2 YYEKEE, per germline (reference sequence). Germline trimming cut 1 base from V and 5 bases from J; bases unmatched to any gene: 4. This CDR3 region has 14 residues. This CDR3 is CASSLPGRVDTQYF. In DNA, the CDR3 is TGTGCCAGCAGCTTGCCAGGGAGGGTAGATACGCAGTATTTT.

V is TRBV4-3 and J is TRBJ2-2; TRBD2 aligns across 9 bases. From germline, CDR1 is LGHNA and CDR2 YSLEER. The CDR3 contains 17 residues. V dropped 0 bases and J dropped 4; count of bases not matched to a gene: 6. This chain's CDR3 is CASSQDHSGSGTGELFF. CDR3 bases: TGCGCCAGCAGCCAAGATCATAGCGGGAGCGGCACCGGGGAGCTGTTTTTT.